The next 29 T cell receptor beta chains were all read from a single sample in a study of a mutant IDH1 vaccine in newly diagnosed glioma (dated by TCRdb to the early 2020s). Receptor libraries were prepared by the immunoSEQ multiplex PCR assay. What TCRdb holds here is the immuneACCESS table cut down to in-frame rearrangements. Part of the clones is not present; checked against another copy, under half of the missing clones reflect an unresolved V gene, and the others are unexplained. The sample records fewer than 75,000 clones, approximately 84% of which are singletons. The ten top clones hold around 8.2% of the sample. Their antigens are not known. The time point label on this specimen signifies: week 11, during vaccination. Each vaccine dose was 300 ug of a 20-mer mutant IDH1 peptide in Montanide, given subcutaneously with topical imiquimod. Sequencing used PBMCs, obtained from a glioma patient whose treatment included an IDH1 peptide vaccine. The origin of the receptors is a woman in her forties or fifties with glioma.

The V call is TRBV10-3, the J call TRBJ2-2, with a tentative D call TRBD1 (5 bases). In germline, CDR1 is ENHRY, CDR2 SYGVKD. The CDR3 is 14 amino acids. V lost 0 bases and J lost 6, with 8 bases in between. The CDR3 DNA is TGTGCCATCAGTGAGTCGACAGCCGCCGGGGAGCTGTTTTTT. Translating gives CAISESTAAGELFF.

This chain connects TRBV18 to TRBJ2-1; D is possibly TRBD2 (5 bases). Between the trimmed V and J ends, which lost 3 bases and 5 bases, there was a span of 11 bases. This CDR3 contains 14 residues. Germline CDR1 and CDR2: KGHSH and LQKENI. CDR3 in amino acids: CASSPLEVHNEQFF. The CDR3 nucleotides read TGTGCCAGCTCACCGCTGGAGGTACACAATGAGCAGTTCTTC.

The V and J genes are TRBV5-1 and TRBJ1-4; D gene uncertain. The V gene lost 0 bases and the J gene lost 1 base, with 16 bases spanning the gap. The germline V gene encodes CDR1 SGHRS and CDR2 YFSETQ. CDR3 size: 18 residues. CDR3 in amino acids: CASSLEPLPELTNEKLFF. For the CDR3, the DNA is TGCGCCAGCAGCTTGGAGCCTCTCCCCGAGCTAACTAATGAAAAACTGTTTTTT.

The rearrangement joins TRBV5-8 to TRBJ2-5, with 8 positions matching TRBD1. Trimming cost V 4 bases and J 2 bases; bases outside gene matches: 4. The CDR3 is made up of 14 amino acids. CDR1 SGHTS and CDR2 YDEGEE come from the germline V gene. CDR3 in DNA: TGTGCCAGCAGCAGGGACAGGCAACAAGAGACCCAGTACTTC. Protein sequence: CASSRDRQQETQYF. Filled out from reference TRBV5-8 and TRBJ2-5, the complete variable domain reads EAGVTQSPTHLIKTRGQQATLRCSPISGHTSVYWYQQALGLGLQFLLWYDEGEERNRGNFPPRFSGRQFPNYSSELNVNALELEDSALYLCASSRDRQQETQYFGPGTRLLVL.

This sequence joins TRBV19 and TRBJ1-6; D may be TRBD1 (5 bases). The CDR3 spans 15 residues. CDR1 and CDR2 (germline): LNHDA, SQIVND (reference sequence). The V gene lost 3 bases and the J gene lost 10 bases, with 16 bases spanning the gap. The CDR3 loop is CASSMGDGFESPLHF. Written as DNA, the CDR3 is TGTGCCAGTAGTATGGGGGACGGATTTGAGTCACCCCTCCACTTT.

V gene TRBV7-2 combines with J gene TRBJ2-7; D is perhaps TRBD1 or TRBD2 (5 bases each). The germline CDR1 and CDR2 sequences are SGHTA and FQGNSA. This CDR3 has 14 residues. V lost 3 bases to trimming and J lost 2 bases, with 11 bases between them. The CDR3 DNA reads TGTGCCAGCAGCTTGATGGGACCTACCTACGAGCAGTACTTC. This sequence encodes CASSLMGPTYEQYF.

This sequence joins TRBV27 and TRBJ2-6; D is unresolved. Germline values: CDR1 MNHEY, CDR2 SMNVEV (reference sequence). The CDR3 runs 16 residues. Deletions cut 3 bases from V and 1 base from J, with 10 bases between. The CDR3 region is CASSFSSRSGANVLTF. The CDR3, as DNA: TGTGCCAGCAGTTTTAGTTCTCGTTCTGGGGCCAACGTCCTGACTTTC.

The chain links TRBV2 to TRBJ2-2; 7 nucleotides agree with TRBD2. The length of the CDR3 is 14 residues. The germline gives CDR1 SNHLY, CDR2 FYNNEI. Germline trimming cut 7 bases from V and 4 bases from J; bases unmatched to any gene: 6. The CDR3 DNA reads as TGTGCCAGCACGGAACTAGCGAGCACCGGGGAGCTGTTTTTT. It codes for CASTELASTGELFF.

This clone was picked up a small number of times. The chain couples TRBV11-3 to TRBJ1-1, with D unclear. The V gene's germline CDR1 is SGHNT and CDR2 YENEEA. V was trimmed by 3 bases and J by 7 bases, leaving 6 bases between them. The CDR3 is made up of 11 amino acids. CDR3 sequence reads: CASSLKGEAFF. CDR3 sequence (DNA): TGTGCCAGCAGCTTGAAGGGTGAAGCTTTCTTT. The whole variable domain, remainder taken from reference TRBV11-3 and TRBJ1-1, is EAGVVQSPRYKIIEKKQPVAFWCNPISGHNTLYWYLQNLGQGPELLIRYENEEAVDDSQLPKDRFSAERLKGVDSTLKIQPAELGDSAVYLCASSLKGEAFFGQGTRLTVV.

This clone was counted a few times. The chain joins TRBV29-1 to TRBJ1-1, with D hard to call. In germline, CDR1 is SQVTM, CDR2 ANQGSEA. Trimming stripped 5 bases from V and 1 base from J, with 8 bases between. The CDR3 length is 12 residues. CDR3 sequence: CSVQLGNTEAFF. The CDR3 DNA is TGCAGCGTTCAATTGGGGAACACTGAAGCTTTCTTT.

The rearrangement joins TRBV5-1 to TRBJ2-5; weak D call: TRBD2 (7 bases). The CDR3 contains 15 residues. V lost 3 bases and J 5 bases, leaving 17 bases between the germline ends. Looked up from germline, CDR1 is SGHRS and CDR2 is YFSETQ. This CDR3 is CASSWGRGAGETQYF. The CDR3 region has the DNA TGCGCCAGCAGCTGGGGACGGGGGGCCGGGGAGACCCAGTACTTC.

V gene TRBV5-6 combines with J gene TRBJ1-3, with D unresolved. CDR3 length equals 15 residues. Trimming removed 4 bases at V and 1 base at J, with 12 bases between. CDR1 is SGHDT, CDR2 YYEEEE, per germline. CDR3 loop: CASSPRRASGNTIYF. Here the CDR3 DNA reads TGTGCCAGCAGCCCCCGGAGGGCATCTGGAAACACCATATATTTT.

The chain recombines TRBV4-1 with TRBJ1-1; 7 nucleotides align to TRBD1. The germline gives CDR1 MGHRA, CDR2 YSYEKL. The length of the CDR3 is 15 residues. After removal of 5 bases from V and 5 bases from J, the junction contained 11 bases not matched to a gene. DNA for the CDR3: TGCGCCAGCAGCAAGCCTCGGGACAGAGAAACTGAAGCTTTCTTT. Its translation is CASSKPRDRETEAFF.

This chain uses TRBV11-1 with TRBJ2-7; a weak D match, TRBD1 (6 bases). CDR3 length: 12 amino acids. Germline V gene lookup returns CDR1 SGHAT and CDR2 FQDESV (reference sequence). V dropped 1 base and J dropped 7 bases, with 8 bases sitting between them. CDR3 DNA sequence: TGTGCCAGCAGCTTAGGAGGGGGAGAGCAGTACTTC. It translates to CASSLGGGEQYF. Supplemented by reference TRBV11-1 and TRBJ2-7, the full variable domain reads EAEVAQSPRYKITEKSQAVAFWCDPISGHATLYWYRQILGQGPELLVQFQDESVVDDSQLPKDRFSAERLKGVDSTLKIQPAELGDSAMYLCASSLGGGEQYFGPGTRLTVT.

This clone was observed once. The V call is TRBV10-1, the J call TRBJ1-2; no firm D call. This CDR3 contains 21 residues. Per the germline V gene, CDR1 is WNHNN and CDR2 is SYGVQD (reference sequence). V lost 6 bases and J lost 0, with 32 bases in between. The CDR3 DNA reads TGCGCCAGCAGCGAAGTCGACCCTCGCCTGTCGACACCGCCTTCTAACTATGGCTACACCTTC. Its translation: CASSEVDPRLSTPPSNYGYTF.

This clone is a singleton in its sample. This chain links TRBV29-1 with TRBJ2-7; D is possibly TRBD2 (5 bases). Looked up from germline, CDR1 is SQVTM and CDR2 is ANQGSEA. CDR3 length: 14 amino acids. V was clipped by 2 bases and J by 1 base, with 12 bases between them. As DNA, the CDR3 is TGCAGCGTTGAAAGAGGGCGAGGGTCCTACGAGCAGTACTTC. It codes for CSVERGRGSYEQYF.

The CDR3 loop reads CAWEAGYASNAEAFF. The CDR3 DNA reads as TGTGCCTGGGAGGCCGGATATGCGAGCAACGCTGAAGCTTTCTTT. The rearrangement joins TRBV30 to TRBJ1-1, with D unclear. V lost 5 bases, J lost 6 bases, and 22 bases lay in between. This CDR3 spans 15 amino acids. Germline CDR1 reads GTSNPN; CDR2 reads SVGIG (reference sequence). Drawing the rest from reference TRBV30 and TRBJ1-1, the complete variable domain is SQTIHQWPATLVQPVGSPLSLECTVEGTSNPNLYWYRQAAGRGLQLLFYSVGIGQISSEVPQNLSASRPQDRQFILSSKKLLLSDSGFYLCAWEAGYASNAEAFFGQGTRLTVV.

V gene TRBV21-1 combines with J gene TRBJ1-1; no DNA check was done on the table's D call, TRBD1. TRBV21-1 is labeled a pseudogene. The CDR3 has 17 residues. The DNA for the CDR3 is TGTGCCAGCAGCAAAGGCCCGGACAGTGGAGGAAACACTGAAGCTTTCTTT. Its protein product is CASSKGPDSGGNTEAFF.

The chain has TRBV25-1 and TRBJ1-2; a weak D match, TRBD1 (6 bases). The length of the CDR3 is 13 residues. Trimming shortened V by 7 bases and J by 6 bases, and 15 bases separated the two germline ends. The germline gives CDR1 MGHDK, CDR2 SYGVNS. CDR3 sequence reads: CASNRGGGNGYTF. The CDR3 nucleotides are TGTGCCAGCAACAGAGGGGGGGGGAATGGCTACACCTTC.

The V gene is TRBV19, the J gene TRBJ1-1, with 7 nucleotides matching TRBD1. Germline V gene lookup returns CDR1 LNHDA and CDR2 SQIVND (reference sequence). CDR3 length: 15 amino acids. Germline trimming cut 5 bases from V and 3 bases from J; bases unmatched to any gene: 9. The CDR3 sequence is CASSPRQGIDTEAFF. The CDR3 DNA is TGTGCCAGTAGTCCGCGACAGGGAATAGACACTGAAGCTTTCTTT.

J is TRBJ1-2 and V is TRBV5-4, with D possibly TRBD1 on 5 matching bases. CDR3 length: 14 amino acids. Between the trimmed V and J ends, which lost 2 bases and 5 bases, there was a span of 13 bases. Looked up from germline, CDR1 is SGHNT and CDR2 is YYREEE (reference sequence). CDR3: CASSLEAGGYGYTF. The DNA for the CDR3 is TGTGCCAGCAGCTTAGAGGCGGGGGGGTATGGCTACACCTTC.

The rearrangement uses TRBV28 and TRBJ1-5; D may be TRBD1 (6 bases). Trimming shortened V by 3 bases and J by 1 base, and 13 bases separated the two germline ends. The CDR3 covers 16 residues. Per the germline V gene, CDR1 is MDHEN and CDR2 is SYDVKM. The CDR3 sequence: CASSFGRRGSNQPQHF. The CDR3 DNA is TGTGCCAGCAGTTTCGGTCGCAGGGGAAGCAATCAGCCCCAGCATTTT.

CDR3 bases: TGTGCCAGCAGCTCGAGCGGGGTGAGCACAGATACGCAGTATTTT. The encoded protein is CASSSSGVSTDTQYF. The chain has TRBV9 and TRBJ2-3; 7 nucleotides line up with TRBD2. CDR1 and CDR2 from the germline V gene are SGDLS and YYNGEE. The length of the CDR3 is 15 residues. The V gene end was trimmed by 4 bases and the J gene end by 0 bases; junction bases not matched to a gene: 5.

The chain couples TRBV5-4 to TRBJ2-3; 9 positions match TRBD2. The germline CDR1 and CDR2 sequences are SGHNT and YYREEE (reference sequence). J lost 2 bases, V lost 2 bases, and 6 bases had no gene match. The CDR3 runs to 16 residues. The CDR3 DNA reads TGTGCCAGCAGCTTAACCCAGCGGGGGGACACAGATACGCAGTATTTT. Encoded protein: CASSLTQRGDTDTQYF.

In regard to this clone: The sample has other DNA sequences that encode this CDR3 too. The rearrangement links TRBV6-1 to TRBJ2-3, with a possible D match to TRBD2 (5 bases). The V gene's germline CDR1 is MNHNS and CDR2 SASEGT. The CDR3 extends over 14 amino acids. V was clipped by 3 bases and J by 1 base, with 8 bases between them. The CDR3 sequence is CASSEAGGTDTQYF. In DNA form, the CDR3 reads TGTGCCAGCAGTGAGGCGGGCGGCACAGATACGCAGTATTTT.

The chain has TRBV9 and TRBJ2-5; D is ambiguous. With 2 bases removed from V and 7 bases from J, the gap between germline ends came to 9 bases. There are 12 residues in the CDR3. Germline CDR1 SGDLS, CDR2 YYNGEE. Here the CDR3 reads CASSVPFGTQYF. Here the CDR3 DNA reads TGTGCCAGCAGCGTCCCTTTCGGGACCCAGTACTTC. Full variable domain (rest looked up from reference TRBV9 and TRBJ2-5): DSGVTQTPKHLITATGQRVTLRCSPRSGDLSVYWYQQSLDQGLQFLIQYYNGEERAKGNILERFSAQQFPDLHSELNLSSLELGDSALYFCASSVPFGTQYFGPGTRLLVL.

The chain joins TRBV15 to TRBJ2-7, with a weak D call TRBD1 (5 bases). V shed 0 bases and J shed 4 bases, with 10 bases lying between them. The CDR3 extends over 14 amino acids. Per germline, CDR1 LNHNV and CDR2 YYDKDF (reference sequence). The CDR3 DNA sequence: TGTGCCACCAGCAGAGATCCAGGGTCGTACGAGCAGTACTTC. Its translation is CATSRDPGSYEQYF. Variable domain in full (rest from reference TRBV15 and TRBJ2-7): DAMVIQNPRYQVTQFGKPVTLSCSQTLNHNVMYWYQQKSSQAPKLLFHYYDKDFNNEADTPDNFQSRRPNTSFCFLDIRSPGLGDTAMYLCATSRDPGSYEQYFGPGTRLTVT.

In nucleotides, the CDR3 is TGTGCCAGCTCACCACTAGTCGGGAACTACACCTTC. Protein sequence: CASSPLVGNYTF. The J gene is TRBJ1-2, the V gene TRBV18; D is unclear. CDR1 is KGHSH and CDR2 is LQKENI in the germline V gene. This CDR3 comprises 12 residues. Trimming cost V 1 base and J 10 bases, with 10 bases left between them.

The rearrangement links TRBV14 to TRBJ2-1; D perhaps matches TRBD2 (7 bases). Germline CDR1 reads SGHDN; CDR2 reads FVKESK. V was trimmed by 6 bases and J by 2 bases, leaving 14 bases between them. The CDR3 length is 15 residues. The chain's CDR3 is CASSLGGRTYNEQFF. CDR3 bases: TGTGCCAGCAGTCTCGGGGGGCGTACCTACAATGAGCAGTTCTTC.